The 15 T cell receptor beta chains below were found in one sample sequenced in a study of T cells after yellow fever vaccination. Each CDR3 protein is one row after TCRdb ran MiXCR on the 5' RACE reads. In the table there are about 220,000 distinct CDR3 sequences, 3% to 3.5% of which are singletons. The sequences come from CD4+ T cells sorted from PBMCs, collected 10 days after the yellow fever booster vaccination. The receptors come from a man aged 18 to 29 who received the YFV17D yellow fever vaccine.

In this sample, this clonotype turned up a few times. The chain has TRBV30 and TRBJ2-1, with D perhaps given as TRBD1 or TRBD2 (5 bases each). This CDR3 comprises 14 residues. The V end lost 3 bases, the J end lost 9 bases, and 18 bases lay between the germline ends. Germline V lookup: CDR1 GTSNPN, CDR2 SVGIG (reference sequence). CDR3 sequence: CAWSPGILGGEQFF. The DNA of the CDR3 is TGTGCCTGGAGCCCAGGGATACTTGGGGGTGAGCAGTTCTTC. Using reference TRBV30 and TRBJ2-1 for the parts outside the CDR3, the full variable domain is SQTIHQWPATLVQPVGSPLSLECTVEGTSNPNLYWYRQAAGRGLQLLFYSVGIGQISSEVPQNLSASRPQDRQFILSSKKLLLSDSGFYLCAWSPGILGGEQFFGPGTRLTVL.

This clonotype showed up many times. The chain carries TRBV5-1 and TRBJ1-1, with no clear D. Trimming removed 0 bases from V and 4 bases from J, with 10 bases in between. Germline values: CDR1 SGHRS, CDR2 YFSETQ. This CDR3 region has 14 residues. In nucleotides, the CDR3 is TGCGCCAGCAGCTTGGGACTTGAGGGCACTGAAGCTTTCTTT. As protein: CASSLGLEGTEAFF.

This clonotype was observed at least ten times. The V gene is TRBV7-3, the J gene TRBJ1-1; maybe TRBD1 (5 bases). V was cut by 5 bases and J by 4 bases, with 14 bases left in between. Per the germline V gene, CDR1 is SGHTA and CDR2 is FQGTGA. There are 14 residues in the CDR3. This CDR3 is CASSVTGGGTEAFF. DNA for the CDR3: TGTGCCAGCAGCGTTACCGGGGGAGGCACTGAAGCTTTCTTT.

At least ten counts were recorded for this clonotype. The chain uses TRBV12-3 or TRBV12-4 and TRBJ2-5; no clear D gene. The V gene lost 1 base and the J gene lost 5 bases, with 8 bases spanning the gap. The CDR3 length is 13 residues. The CDR3 DNA reads as TGTGCCAGCAGTTTAGTCCCAAAGGAGACCCAGTACTTC. It specifies CASSLVPKETQYF.

This clonotype has ten or more counts. J is TRBJ2-1 and V is TRBV14; 10 bases line up with TRBD2. The germline CDR1 and CDR2 sequences are SGHDN and FVKESK. This CDR3 has 15 residues. V shed 1 base and J 3 bases; nucleotides not matched to a gene: 0. CDR3 amino acids: CASSQGLAGYNEQFF. The CDR3, as DNA: TGTGCCAGCAGCCAAGGACTAGCGGGCTACAATGAGCAGTTCTTC.

This chain links TRBV2 with TRBJ1-2; 7 nucleotides match TRBD1. Germline CDR1 and CDR2: SNHLY and FYNNEI. V lost 1 base, J lost 4 bases, and 3 bases stayed unmatched. The CDR3 covers 14 residues. The CDR3 sequence: CASSEVSGGYGYTF. DNA of the CDR3: TGTGCCAGCAGTGAAGTTTCAGGGGGCTATGGCTACACCTTC.

This clonotype was found a few times. This chain links TRBV20-1 with TRBJ2-1; 12 bases agree with TRBD2. The trim removed 0 bases at V and 8 bases at J, leaving 8 bases unmatched. CDR3 length: 16 amino acids. Per the germline V gene, CDR1 is DFQATT and CDR2 is SNEGSKA (reference sequence). CDR3 residues: CSARDPGLAGGDEQFF. The CDR3 coding sequence is TGCAGTGCTAGAGATCCCGGGCTAGCGGGGGGGGATGAGCAGTTCTTC.

This clonotype was observed a handful of times. This chain links TRBV15 with TRBJ2-7, with D unclear. CDR1 LNHNV and CDR2 YYDKDF come from the germline V gene (reference sequence). V was pared by 10 bases and J by 3 bases, with 10 bases between. The CDR3 length is 11 residues. The CDR3 DNA is TGTGCCAACGCCCCGGGCTACGAGCAGTACGTC. Encoded protein: CANAPGYEQYV.

CDR3 DNA sequence: TGTGCCAGCAGTTTGCCGGGACAGCGTCTCACCGGGGAGCTGTTTTTT. Translating it yields CASSLPGQRLTGELFF. The V call is TRBV28, the J call TRBJ2-2; 7 bases are a match to TRBD1. The CDR3 sequence is 16 residues long. The J segment lost 4 bases and the V segment lost 3 bases, leaving 8 bases of the junction unmatched. The germline V gene has CDR1 MDHEN and CDR2 SYDVKM.

In this sample, this clonotype turned up many times. The CDR3 coding sequence is TGTGCCAGCAGCCTTACAGGGATTCATACAGATACGCAGTATTTT. Its protein is CASSLTGIHTDTQYF. This rearrangement joins TRBV7-2 to TRBJ2-3; D may be TRBD1 (6 bases). Trimming left V 5 bases short and J 3 bases short, with 15 bases between. The germline V gene encodes CDR1 SGHTA and CDR2 FQGNSA. The CDR3 spans 15 residues.

This clonotype has just a few counts. This chain links TRBV7-9 with TRBJ1-2; D gene uncertain. Germline V CDR1 and CDR2: SEHNR, FQNEAQ (reference sequence). The CDR3 has 13 residues. V lost 5 bases and J lost 4, with 11 bases in between. CDR3 region: CASSPLGSYGYTF. CDR3 in DNA: TGTGCCAGCAGCCCCCTAGGGAGCTATGGCTACACCTTC.

This clonotype came up many times. The chain joins TRBV4-2 to TRBJ2-1; 7 nucleotides align to TRBD1. The CDR3 has 14 amino acids. Trimming took 4 bases from V and 3 from J; bases not matched to a gene: 3. Looked up from germline, CDR1 is LGHNA and CDR2 is YNFKEQ. The CDR3, as DNA: TGTGCCAGCAGCCCTGGGACAGTCTACAATGAGCAGTTCTTC. Translated: CASSPGTVYNEQFF.

In this sample, this clonotype turned up a few times. The chain has TRBV6-6 and TRBJ1-1; 8 bases are shared with TRBD1. The CDR3 runs to 13 residues. With 2 bases clipped from V and 7 bases from J, the junction kept 3 bases outside the gene matches. Per germline, CDR1 MNHNY and CDR2 SVGAGI (reference sequence). CDR3 protein: CASSYGTGGEAFF. The CDR3 DNA is TGTGCCAGCAGTTACGGGACAGGTGGTGAAGCTTTCTTT.

The chain is built from TRBV10-3 and TRBJ1-2; D gene uncertain. Germline V gives CDR1 ENHRY, CDR2 SYGVKD. V dropped 10 bases and J dropped 10 bases, with 13 bases sitting between them. The length of the CDR3 is 10 residues. As DNA, the CDR3 is TGTGCCACCAAAGGCGCGTCCTACACCTTC. Its protein is CATKGASYTF.

A few counts support this clonotype. J is TRBJ2-1 and V is TRBV12-3 or TRBV12-4; 11 nucleotides match TRBD2. The CDR3 has 15 amino acids. Unmatched junction bases numbered 4, after V lost 5 bases and J lost 4 bases. The CDR3: CASSPSGGKYNEQFF. The CDR3 region has the DNA TGTGCCAGCAGTCCTAGCGGGGGGAAATACAATGAGCAGTTCTTC.